In this sample, the clone carrying this T cell receptor beta chain turned up many times. Its antigen is as yet unknown. Synthesis of cDNA was accomplished via 5'RACE employing 10-nucleotide random UMIs. Every sequencing run produced over 160 million TCR-beta sequences, and the sequences from any one run covered 15-18 subjects. TCRdb re-called the 5' RACE reads with MiXCR, one entry per CDR3 protein. Seen here are some 87,000 distinct CDR3 sequences, less than 15% observed once, and the top ten hold under 6%. Time point: longitudinal time-point 2. From 2 million PBMCs stored at -80 C, the unsorted libraries were generated. The data were obtained in a study of neurological immune-mediated disorders. Findings and limits, study-wide: Sharing of CDR3 amino acid sequences among expanded clones across subjects was absent, suggesting private repertoires in all groups.

Germline CDR1 and CDR2: SGHRS and YFSETQ. This CDR3 spans 16 amino acids. The V segment lost 2 bases and the J segment 4 bases; nucleotides outside the gene matches: 8. The clonotype comes from a female donor with HTLV-1-associated myelopathy (HAM/TSP). The sample consisted of PBMCs. The V and J genes are TRBV5-1 and TRBJ1-5; 8 nucleotides align to TRBD1. The CDR3 DNA reads TGCGCCAGCAGCTTACCATCAGGGGGCGATAATCAGCCCCAGCATTTT. This gives the protein CASSLPSGGDNQPQHF.